This is a list of T cell receptor beta chains from one sample in a study of T-cell reconstitution after alpha-beta-depleted transplantation in children. TCRdb called the PCR reads again in MiXCR, with one record for every CDR3 protein. The repertoire holds over 550,000 distinct CDR3 sequences, approximately 10% seen once, with roughly 4% in the top ten. This sample comprised PBMCs from the stem cell graft donor, obtained from the stem cell graft. These receptor sequences come from a human donor who donated a stem cell graft to a child with acute myeloid leukemia. CDR3s include the opening cysteine and the closing phenylalanine or tryptophan. The D gene is left open where the match is weak. The size entry is marked missing in some rows and otherwise reads once, few, many or a size class.

d_gene	v_gene	abundance	j_gene	CDR3aa	CDR3nt
TRBD1	TRBV12-3/TRBV12-4	many	TRBJ2-7	CASSLGTGISYEQYF	TGTGCCAGCAGCTTAGGGACAGGGATCTCCTACGAGCAGTACTTC
-	TRBV6-1	few	TRBJ1-1	CASSEQGSEAFF	TGTGCCAGCAGTGAACAGGGGTCTGAAGCTTTCTTT
-	TRBV29-1	few	TRBJ2-2	CSVELRQNTGELFF	TGCAGCGTTGAACTCCGCCAGAACACCGGGGAGCTGTTTTTT
TRBD1	TRBV5-1	-	TRBJ1-5	CASSLTGGPNQPQHF	TGCGCCAGCAGCTTGACAGGGGGCCCCAATCAGCCCCAGCATTTT
-	TRBV5-1	few	TRBJ1-1	CASSLEGGKTEAFF	TGCGCCAGCAGCTTGGAGGGGGGCAAAACTGAAGCTTTCTTT
-	TRBV29-1	many	TRBJ2-2	CSVVPDDGELFF	TGCAGCGTTGTTCCGGACGATGGGGAGCTGTTTTTT
-	TRBV4-3	few	TRBJ1-1	CASSQDRAPNTEAFF	TGCGCCAGCAGCCAAGATCGGGCCCCGAACACTGAAGCTTTCTTT
-	TRBV29-1	many	TRBJ2-7	CSVAPPLGDEQYF	TGCAGCGTTGCACCCCCCTTAGGGGACGAGCAGTACTTC
TRBD1	TRBV2	few	TRBJ1-4	CASRPQGAPNEKLFF	TGTGCCAGCAGACCGCAGGGGGCTCCTAATGAAAAACTGTTTTTT
TRBD2	TRBV5-1	few	TRBJ2-7	CASSSGLAGEGYEQYF	TGCGCCAGCAGCTCGGGACTAGCGGGAGAGGGCTACGAGCAGTACTTC
TRBD2	TRBV4-3	-	TRBJ2-7	CASSRAGGGIYEQYF	TGCGCCAGCAGCCGAGCGGGAGGGGGGATTTACGAGCAGTACTTC
TRBD2	TRBV20-1	few	TRBJ2-2	CSARDRGGQNTGELFF	TGCAGTGCTAGAGATCGGGGGGGCCAAAACACCGGGGAGCTGTTTTTT
-	TRBV24-1	-	TRBJ1-5	CGASDSGRTSNQPQHF	TGTGGCGCCAGTGATTCCGGCAGGACAAGCAATCAGCCCCAGCATTTT
TRBD1	TRBV29-1	few	TRBJ1-1	CSSGTGMTEAFF	TGCAGCTCCGGGACAGGGATGACTGAAGCTTTCTTT
TRBD1	TRBV7-6	-	TRBJ2-7	CASSSATGYEQYF	TGTGCCAGCAGCTCCGCGACAGGGTACGAGCAGTACTTC
-	TRBV4-2	many	TRBJ1-1	CASSQAGGEAEAFF	TGTGCCAGCAGCCAAGCCGGGGGCGAAGCTGAAGCTTTCTTT
TRBD1	TRBV29-1	-	TRBJ2-5	CSVTGQAETQYF	TGCAGCGTCACGGGACAGGCAGAGACCCAGTACTTC
-	TRBV20-1	-	TRBJ1-2	CSARSDITASYGYTF	TGCAGTGCTAGAAGTGACATCACGGCCAGCTATGGCTACACCTTC
-	TRBV5-1	-	TRBJ2-1	CASSSLEIAPEQFF	TGCGCCAGCAGCAGCTTGGAGATAGCTCCCGAGCAGTTCTTC
TRBD2	TRBV7-2	few	TRBJ2-3	CASSELAGTQYF	TGTGCCAGCAGCGAACTAGCGGGGACGCAGTATTTT
-	TRBV15	-	TRBJ2-5	CATSRDLARGEETQYF	TGTGCCACCAGCAGAGATCTGGCCAGGGGGGAGGAGACCCAGTACTTC
TRBD1	TRBV24-1	-	TRBJ2-4	CATTSWQGEDIQYF	TGTGCCACCACTTCTTGGCAGGGGGAAGACATTCAGTACTTC
TRBD2	TRBV6-2/TRBV6-3	many	TRBJ2-7	CASTLTAGGPHEQYF	TGTGCCAGCACCCTCACAGCGGGAGGGCCCCACGAGCAGTACTTC
-	TRBV7-3	-	TRBJ2-1	CASSLNGGVYNEQFF	TGTGCCAGCAGCTTAAATGGGGGAGTGTACAATGAGCAGTTCTTC
-	TRBV5-1	few	TRBJ2-4	CASSLDLAGGKNIQYF	TGCGCCAGCAGCTTGGACCTAGCCGGGGGCAAAAACATTCAGTACTTC
-	TRBV19	-	TRBJ2-2	CASSNRGAYTGELFF	TGTGCCAGTAGTAACCGGGGGGCTTACACCGGGGAGCTGTTTTTT
-	TRBV9	many	TRBJ2-5	CASSGLDRETQYF	TGTGCCAGCAGCGGGTTGGATAGAGAGACCCAGTACTTC
-	TRBV2	-	TRBJ2-1	CASRENNEQFF	TGTGCCAGCAGGGAGAACAATGAGCAGTTCTTC
-	TRBV12-3/TRBV12-4	few	TRBJ2-1	CASSPGPNEQFF	TGTGCCAGCAGCCCGGGACCCAATGAGCAGTTCTTC
TRBD2	TRBV14	many	TRBJ2-1	CASRRLAGNEQFF	TGTGCCAGCAGACGACTAGCAGGGAATGAGCAGTTCTTC
TRBD2	TRBV5-1	-	TRBJ2-1	CASSLVASGVAHEQFF	TGCGCCAGCAGCTTGGTGGCTAGCGGAGTGGCCCATGAGCAGTTCTTC
-	TRBV3-1	-	TRBJ2-1	CASSPSVRGGEQFF	TGTGCCAGCAGCCCGTCCGTTCGGGGAGGTGAGCAGTTCTTC
TRBD2	TRBV13	few	TRBJ2-1	CASGRAGTGPFF	TGTGCCAGCGGCCGAGCGGGGACTGGGCCGTTCTTC
-	TRBV7-2	few	TRBJ2-1	CASSLAPSRAFEQFF	TGTGCCAGCAGCTTAGCTCCGTCCCGGGCTTTTGAGCAGTTCTTC
-	TRBV11-2	-	TRBJ2-1	CASSLVPPGSSYNEQFF	TGTGCCAGCAGCTTAGTTCCTCCGGGATCCTCCTACAATGAGCAGTTCTTC
-	TRBV5-1	-	TRBJ2-5	CASSLPKETQYF	TGCGCCAGCAGCTTGCCGAAAGAGACCCAGTACTTC
-	TRBV18	many	TRBJ2-2	CASSPLRGAGELFF	TGTGCCAGCTCACCACTACGAGGAGCCGGGGAGCTGTTTTTT
-	TRBV4-2	few	TRBJ1-4	CASSQEQGQNEKLFF	TGTGCCAGCAGCCAGGAACAGGGTCAAAATGAAAAACTGTTTTTT
-	TRBV20-1	few	TRBJ1-5	CSARDPAQPQHF	TGCAGTGCTAGAGATCCCGCCCAGCCCCAGCATTTT
-	TRBV28	-	TRBJ2-1	CASSSPPGRLSNEQFF	TGTGCCAGCAGTTCCCCACCGGGGAGGTTGAGCAATGAGCAGTTCTTC
TRBD1	TRBV20-1	-	TRBJ1-2	CSARTLVGQGPGYTF	TGCAGTGCTAGAACCCTGGTTGGACAGGGGCCTGGCTACACCTTC
TRBD1	TRBV12-3/TRBV12-4	-	TRBJ1-2	CASTLRGARGYGYTF	TGTGCCAGCACCCTCAGGGGGGCTCGAGGCTATGGCTACACCTTC
-	TRBV12-3/TRBV12-4	many	TRBJ1-6	CASSLSIAGSPLHF	TGTGCCAGCAGTTTGAGCATTGCGGGGTCACCCCTCCACTTT
TRBD1	TRBV11-1	few	TRBJ2-1	CASRHDRGRNEQFF	TGTGCCAGCAGACACGACAGGGGGCGTAATGAGCAGTTCTTC
-	TRBV7-2	-	TRBJ2-1	CASTNLDSSYNEQFF	TGTGCCAGCACCAACTTAGATTCCTCCTACAATGAGCAGTTCTTC
TRBD1	TRBV6-1	many	TRBJ1-5	CASRRQGNQPQHF	TGTGCCAGCAGAAGACAGGGGAATCAGCCCCAGCATTTT
-	TRBV28	-	TRBJ1-5	CATCLLGRDQPQHF	TGTGCCACCTGCCTCTTAGGGAGAGATCAGCCCCAGCATTTT
TRBD1	TRBV5-1	many	TRBJ2-7	CASSRDRGRNEQYF	TGCGCCAGCAGCCGGGACAGGGGGCGGAACGAGCAGTACTTC
-	TRBV29-1	few	TRBJ2-7	CSVEYDRYEQYF	TGCAGCGTTGAATATGACCGGTACGAGCAGTACTTC
TRBD2	TRBV29-1	many	TRBJ2-1	CSVGLAGGDEQFF	TGCAGCGTTGGTCTGGCGGGAGGGGATGAGCAGTTCTTC
TRBD1	TRBV7-9	many	TRBJ1-4	CASSPGQVEKLFF	TGTGCCAGCAGCCCAGGACAGGTTGAAAAACTGTTTTTT
-	TRBV19	-	TRBJ2-3	CASSVYSADTQYF	TGTGCCAGTAGTGTATATAGCGCAGATACGCAGTATTTT